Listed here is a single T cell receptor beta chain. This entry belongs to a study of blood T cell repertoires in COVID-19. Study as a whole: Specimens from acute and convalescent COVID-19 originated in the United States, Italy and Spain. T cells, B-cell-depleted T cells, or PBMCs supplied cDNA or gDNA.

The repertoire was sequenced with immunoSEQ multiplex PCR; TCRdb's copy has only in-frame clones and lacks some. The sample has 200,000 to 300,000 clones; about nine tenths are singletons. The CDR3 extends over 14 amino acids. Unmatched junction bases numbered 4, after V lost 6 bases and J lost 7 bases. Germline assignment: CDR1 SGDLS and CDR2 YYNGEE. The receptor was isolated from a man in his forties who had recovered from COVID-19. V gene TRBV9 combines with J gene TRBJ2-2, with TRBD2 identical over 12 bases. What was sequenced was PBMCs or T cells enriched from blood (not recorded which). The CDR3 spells CASTSGGAIGELFF. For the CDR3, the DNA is TGTGCCAGCACTAGCGGGGGGGCGATCGGGGAGCTGTTTTTT.